This T cell receptor (beta chain) derives from a study of T cells in Graves' hyperthyroidism and ophthalmopathy. Study-level results: Separation of ophthalmopathy from stable hyperthyroidism was achieved by a 13 V-J model.

TCR beta CDR3 regions were amplified from RNA transcripts. The primer set for the first-round RT-PCR of the TCR CDR3 was HTBI. TCRdb itself ran the multiplex PCR reads through MiXCR, one entry per CDR3 protein. The table lists 600,000 or so distinct CDR3 sequences, just over 45% of them singletons. As regards this clonotype: Its target is not known.

Exclusion criteria comprised uncontrolled infection, other autoimmune disease, pregnancy or lactation. CDR1 and CDR2 (germline): SQVTM, ANQGSEA. V lost 3 bases and J lost 1, with 9 bases in between. The CDR3 contains 13 residues. The sequence was collected from a woman between 18 and 30 years old with Graves' hyperthyroidism. Sequencing input: peripheral blood or thyroid tissue (not recorded which). The rearrangement uses TRBV29-1 and TRBJ2-5, with a weak D call TRBD2 (6 bases). The DNA of the CDR3 is TGCAGCGTTGACGGGGGTTCCCAAGAGACCCAGTACTTC. Its translation: CSVDGGSQETQYF.